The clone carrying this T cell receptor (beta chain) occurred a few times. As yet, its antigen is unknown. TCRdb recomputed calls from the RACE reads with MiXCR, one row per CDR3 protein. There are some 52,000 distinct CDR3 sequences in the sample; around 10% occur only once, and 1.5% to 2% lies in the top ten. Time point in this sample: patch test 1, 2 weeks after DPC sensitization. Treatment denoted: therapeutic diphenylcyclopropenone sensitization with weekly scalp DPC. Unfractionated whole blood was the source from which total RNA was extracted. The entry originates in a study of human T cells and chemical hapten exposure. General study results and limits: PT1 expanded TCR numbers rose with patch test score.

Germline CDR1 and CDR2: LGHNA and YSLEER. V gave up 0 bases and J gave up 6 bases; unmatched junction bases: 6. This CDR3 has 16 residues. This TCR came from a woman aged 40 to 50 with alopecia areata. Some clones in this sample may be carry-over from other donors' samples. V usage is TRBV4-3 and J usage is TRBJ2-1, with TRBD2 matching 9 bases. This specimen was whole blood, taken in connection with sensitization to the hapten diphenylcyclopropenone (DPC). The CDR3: CASSQDWRGGTNEQFF. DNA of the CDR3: TGCGCCAGCAGCCAAGATTGGCGGGGGGGAACCAATGAGCAGTTCTTC.